This TCR beta chain was observed in a study of cytomegalovirus exposure and HLA in healthy donors. This clone showed up just once. Its antigen is not identified. Points from the study as a whole: Diagnosis of cytomegalovirus status made by the classifier reportedly showed high specificity and sensitivity. The study carried out a later analysis of TCR beta sequences. It associated approximately 17,000 of them with specific HLA alleles at a false discovery rate of 0.05. The Asian-associated ancestry cluster reportedly had fewer N-insertions than the roughly 720-donor mean in a later analysis.

The PCR had 60 Vbeta and 13 Jbeta primers. Repertoires were generated with immunoSEQ multiplex PCR, while TCRdb's copy carries only in-frame clones and drops some. The sample comprises 99,000 or so clones, 76% of which are singletons, and roughly 4.9% rests with the top ten. Germline V gene sequence: CDR1 MGHRA, CDR2 YSYEKL. The CDR3 is 14 amino acids. V was pared by 1 base and J by 5 bases, with 9 bases between. V is TRBV4-1 and J is TRBJ1-5; D may be TRBD1 (6 bases). The source material was PBMCs. The origin of this receptor is a woman aged 18-29 years in good health and CMV-seropositive. The CDR3 loop is CASSQGGGDQPQHF. The CDR3 DNA sequence: TGCGCCAGCAGCCAAGGGGGGGGCGATCAGCCCCAGCATTTT.